These 15 T cell receptor beta chains were all obtained from the same sample, sequenced in a study of T cell responses to AZD1222 COVID-19 vaccine. Repertoires were generated with immunoSEQ multiplex PCR, while TCRdb's copy carries only in-frame clones and drops some. The table lists nearly 110,000 clones, about 85% of them singletons. The sequenced sample was peripheral blood, obtained 28 days after the second AZD1222 dose. Receptors were obtained from an adult who received the AZD1222 COVID-19 vaccine.

The chain joins TRBV10-3 to TRBJ2-5; tentatively, D is TRBD1 (6 bases). The germline V gene has CDR1 ENHRY and CDR2 SYGVKD. Trimming removed 6 bases at V and 5 bases at J, with 13 bases between. The CDR3 has 13 residues. As DNA, the CDR3 is TGTGCCATCAGCGGGGACAAGGGGGAGACCCAGTACTTC. Its translation: CAISGDKGETQYF.

The chain couples TRBV5-4 to TRBJ1-1, with a weak D call TRBD1 (6 bases). The ends were cut back, 0 bases at V and 6 bases at J, with 12 bases in the middle. The CDR3 has 14 amino acids. Germline V gene lookup returns CDR1 SGHNT and CDR2 YYREEE (reference sequence). CDR3 coding DNA: TGTGCCAGCAGCTTGGTGGACCAGGGGCCTGAAGCTTTCTTT. It translates to CASSLVDQGPEAFF.

This chain uses TRBV5-5 with TRBJ1-1; tentative D call: TRBD1 (6 bases). The CDR3 has 16 amino acids. Trimming cost V 3 bases and J 3 bases, with 18 bases left between them. The germline V gene has CDR1 SGHKS and CDR2 YYEKEE (reference sequence). The CDR3 sequence is CASSWPRGGRDTEAFF. The CDR3 region has the DNA TGTGCCAGCAGCTGGCCCCGCGGGGGGCGGGACACTGAAGCTTTCTTT.

This chain connects TRBV3-1 (or the pseudogene TRBV3-2) to TRBJ1-4; 8 positions match TRBD1. From germline, CDR1 is LGHDT and CDR2 YNNKEL (reference sequence). The CDR3 runs 14 residues. V gave up 4 bases and J gave up 7 bases; unmatched junction bases: 5. The DNA for the CDR3 is TGTGCCAGCAGCCCGACAGGGGTAGGTGAAAAACTGTTTTTT. Its translation: CASSPTGVGEKLFF.

The rearrangement links TRBV12-5 to TRBJ1-2; D is undetermined. The length of the CDR3 is 12 residues. CDR1 LGHNT and CDR2 FRNRAP come from the germline V gene. V lost 6 bases to trimming and J lost 4 bases, with 9 bases between them. DNA for the CDR3: TGTGCTAGTGGGACGTGGGGCTATGGCTACACCTTC. Amino acids: CASGTWGYGYTF.

This clone was seen just once. The DNA for the CDR3 is TGTGCCAGCTCACCACCACGAGGGGGCGCCTACGAGCAGTACTTC. It codes for CASSPPRGGAYEQYF. V is TRBV18 and J is TRBJ2-7; 7 bases fit TRBD1. Germline V gene data show CDR1 as KGHSH and CDR2 as LQKENI. The length of the CDR3 is 15 residues. V was pared by 0 bases and J by 2 bases, with 4 bases of the junction left unmatched.

J is TRBJ1-1 and V is TRBV6-5; 8 nucleotides match TRBD1. The CDR3 runs 13 residues. With 7 bases clipped from V and 5 bases from J, the junction kept 6 bases outside the gene matches. Germline CDR1 and CDR2: MNHEY and SVGAGI. The CDR3 DNA is TGTGCCAGCACCATACAGGGGGAAACTGAAGCTTTCTTT. The encoded protein is CASTIQGETEAFF.

The gene calls are TRBV6-6 and TRBJ2-7; 7 bases fit TRBD1. Germline V CDR1 and CDR2: MNHNY, SVGAGI (reference sequence). V gave up 5 bases and J gave up 4 bases; unmatched junction bases: 14. The CDR3 spans 16 residues. The CDR3 nucleotides are TGTGCCAGCAGTCCCCGGGACAGTGAATCCTTATACGAGCAGTACTTC. This encodes CASSPRDSESLYEQYF.

The chain employs TRBV6-5 and TRBJ2-1, with 11 bases aligning to TRBD2. The germline gives CDR1 MNHEY, CDR2 SVGAGI. V lost 6 bases, J lost 3 bases, and 4 bases stayed unmatched. The CDR3 loop spans 15 amino acids. The CDR3 DNA reads TGTGCCAGCAGGGTTACTAGCGGGGGCTACAATGAGCAGTTCTTC. Translation gives CASRVTSGGYNEQFF.

The chain carries TRBV18 and TRBJ2-7; unclear D gene. Looked up from germline, CDR1 is KGHSH and CDR2 is LQKENI. The CDR3 loop spans 11 amino acids. V lost 6 bases and J 5 bases, leaving 8 bases between the germline ends. CDR3 amino acids: CASSPENEQYF. In DNA, the CDR3 is TGTGCCAGCTCCCCAGAAAACGAGCAGTACTTC.

The chain is built from TRBV2 and TRBJ2-2; no clear D. The CDR3 totals 14 residues. Trimming pared 6 bases from V and 6 bases from J, leaving 14 bases between. Per germline, CDR1 SNHLY and CDR2 FYNNEI. The CDR3 DNA follows: TGTGCCAGCAGAGCCAAAGTGGATTCCGGGGAGCTGTTTTTT. This sequence encodes CASRAKVDSGELFF.

The rearrangement uses TRBV5-1 and TRBJ2-1, with D maybe TRBD1 (6 bases). Germline loops: CDR1 SGHRS, CDR2 YFSETQ. The CDR3 extends over 15 amino acids. V gave up 2 bases and J gave up 10 bases, with 19 bases separating them. CDR3 sequence: CASSFGTGLEGEQFF. The CDR3 DNA sequence: TGCGCCAGCAGCTTTGGAACAGGGTTAGAAGGGGAGCAGTTCTTC. Based on the CDR3 plus reference TRBV5-1 and TRBJ2-1, the full variable domain is KAGVTQTPRYLIKTRGQQVTLSCSPISGHRSVSWYQQTPGQGLQFLFEYFSETQRNKGNFPGRFSGRQFSNSRSEMNVSTLELGDSALYLCASSFGTGLEGEQFFGPGTRLTVL.

This chain joins TRBV6-6 and TRBJ1-4, with D perhaps matching TRBD1 (5 bases). Between the trimmed V and J ends, which lost 6 bases and 7 bases, there was a span of 21 bases. CDR1 and CDR2 (germline): MNHNY, SVGAGI (reference sequence). The CDR3 totals 16 residues. CDR3 loop: CASSYPREGGGEKLFF. In nucleotides, the CDR3 is TGTGCCAGCAGCTACCCCCGGGAGGGCGGGGGTGAAAAACTGTTTTTT.

The V and J genes are TRBV3-1 (or the pseudogene TRBV3-2) and TRBJ1-3; D gene uncertain. V was shortened by 1 base and J by 0 bases, with 13 bases between the two germline ends. Per germline, CDR1 LGHDT and CDR2 YNNKEL (reference sequence). CDR3 length: 17 residues. The CDR3 region is CASSQALRLFSGNTIYF. In DNA, the CDR3 is TGTGCCAGCAGCCAAGCGTTGCGGCTATTCTCTGGAAACACCATATATTTT.

This chain connects TRBV4-1 to TRBJ1-2; D not resolved. CDR1 and CDR2 from the germline V gene are MGHRA and YSYEKL. V was cut by 2 bases and J by 2 bases, with 12 bases left in between. The CDR3 has 15 residues. Written as DNA, the CDR3 is TGCGCCAGCAGCCAAAATTCGGCAGAGAACTATGGCTACACCTTC. Its translation is CASSQNSAENYGYTF.